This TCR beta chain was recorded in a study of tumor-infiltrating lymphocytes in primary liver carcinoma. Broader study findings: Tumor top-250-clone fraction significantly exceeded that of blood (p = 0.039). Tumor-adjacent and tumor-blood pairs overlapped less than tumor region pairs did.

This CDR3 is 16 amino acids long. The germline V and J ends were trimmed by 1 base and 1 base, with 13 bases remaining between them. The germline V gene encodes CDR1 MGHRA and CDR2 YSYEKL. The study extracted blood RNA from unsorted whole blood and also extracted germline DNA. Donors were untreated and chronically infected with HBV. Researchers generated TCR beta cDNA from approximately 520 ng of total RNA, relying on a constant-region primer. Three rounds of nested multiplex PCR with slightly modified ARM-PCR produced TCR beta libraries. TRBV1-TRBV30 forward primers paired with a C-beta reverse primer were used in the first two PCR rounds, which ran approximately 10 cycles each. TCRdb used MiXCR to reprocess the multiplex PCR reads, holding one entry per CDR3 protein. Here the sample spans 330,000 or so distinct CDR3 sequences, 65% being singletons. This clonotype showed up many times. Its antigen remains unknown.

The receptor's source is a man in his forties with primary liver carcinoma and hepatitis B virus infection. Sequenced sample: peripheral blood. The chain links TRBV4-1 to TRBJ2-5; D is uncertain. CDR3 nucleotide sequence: TGCGCCAGCAGCCAAGTTAATCTCGGATTCCAAGAGACCCAGTACTTC. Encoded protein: CASSQVNLGFQETQYF.